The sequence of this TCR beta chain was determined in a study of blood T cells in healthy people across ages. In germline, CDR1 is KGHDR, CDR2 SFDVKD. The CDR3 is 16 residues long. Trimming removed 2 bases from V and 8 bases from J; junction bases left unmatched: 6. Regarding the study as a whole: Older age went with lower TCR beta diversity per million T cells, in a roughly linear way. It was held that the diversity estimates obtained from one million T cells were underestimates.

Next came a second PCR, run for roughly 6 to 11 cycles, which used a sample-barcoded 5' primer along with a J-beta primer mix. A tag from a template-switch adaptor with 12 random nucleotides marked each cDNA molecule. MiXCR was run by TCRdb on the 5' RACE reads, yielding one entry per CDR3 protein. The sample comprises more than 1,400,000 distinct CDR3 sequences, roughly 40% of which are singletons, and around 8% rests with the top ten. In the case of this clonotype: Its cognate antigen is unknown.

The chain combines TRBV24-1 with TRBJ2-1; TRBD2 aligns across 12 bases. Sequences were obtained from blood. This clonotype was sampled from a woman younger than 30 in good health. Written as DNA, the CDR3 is TGTGCCACCAGTGATTCTACTAGCGGGAGGTGGGATGAGCAGTTCTTC. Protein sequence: CATSDSTSGRWDEQFF.